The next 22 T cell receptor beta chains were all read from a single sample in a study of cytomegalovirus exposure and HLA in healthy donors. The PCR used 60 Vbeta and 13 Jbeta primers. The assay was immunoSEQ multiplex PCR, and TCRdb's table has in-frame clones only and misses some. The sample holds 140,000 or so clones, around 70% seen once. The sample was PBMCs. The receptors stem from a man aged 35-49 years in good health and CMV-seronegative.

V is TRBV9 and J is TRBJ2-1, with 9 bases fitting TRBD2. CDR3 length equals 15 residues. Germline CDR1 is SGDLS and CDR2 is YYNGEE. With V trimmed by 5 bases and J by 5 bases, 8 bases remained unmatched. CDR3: CASSTGTSFHNEQFF. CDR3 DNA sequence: TGTGCCAGCAGTACCGGGACTAGCTTCCACAATGAGCAGTTCTTC.

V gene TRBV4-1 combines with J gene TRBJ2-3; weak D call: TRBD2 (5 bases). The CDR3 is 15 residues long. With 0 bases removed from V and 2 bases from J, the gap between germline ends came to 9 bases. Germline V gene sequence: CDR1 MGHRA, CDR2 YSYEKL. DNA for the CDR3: TGCGCCAGCAGCCAAGAAGGGCGGGCCACAGATACGCAGTATTTT. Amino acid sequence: CASSQEGRATDTQYF.

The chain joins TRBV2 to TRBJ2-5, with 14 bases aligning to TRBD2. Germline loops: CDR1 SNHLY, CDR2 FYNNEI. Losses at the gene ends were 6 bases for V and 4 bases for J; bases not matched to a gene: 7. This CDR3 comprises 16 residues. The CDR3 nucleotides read TGTGCCAGCAGCCGAGGACTAGCGGGGGGCCCAGAGACCCAGTACTTC. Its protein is CASSRGLAGGPETQYF.

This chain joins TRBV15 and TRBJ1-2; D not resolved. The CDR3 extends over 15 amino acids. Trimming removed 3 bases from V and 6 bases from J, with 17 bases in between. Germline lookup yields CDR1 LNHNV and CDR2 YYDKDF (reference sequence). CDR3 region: CATSSRLGSGNGYTF. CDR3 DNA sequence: TGTGCCACCAGCAGCCGACTCGGGTCGGGAAATGGCTACACCTTC.

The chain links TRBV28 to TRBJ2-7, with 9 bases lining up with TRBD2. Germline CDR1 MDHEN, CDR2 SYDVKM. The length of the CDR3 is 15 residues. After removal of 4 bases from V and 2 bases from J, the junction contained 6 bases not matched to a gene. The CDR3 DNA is TGTGCCAGCAGTTCGTATAGCGGGAGTACCTACGAGCAGTACTTC. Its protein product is CASSSYSGSTYEQYF. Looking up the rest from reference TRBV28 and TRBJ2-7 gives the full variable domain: DVKVTQSSRYLVKRTGEKVFLECVQDMDHENMFWYRQDPGLGLRLIYFSYDVKMKEKGDIPEGYSVSREKKERFSLILESASTNQTSMYLCASSSYSGSTYEQYFGPGTRLTVT.

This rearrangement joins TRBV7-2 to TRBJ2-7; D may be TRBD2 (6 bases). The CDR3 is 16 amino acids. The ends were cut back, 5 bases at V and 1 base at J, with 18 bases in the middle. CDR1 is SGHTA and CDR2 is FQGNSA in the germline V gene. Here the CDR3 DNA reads TGTGCCAGCAGCCCGTGGGGGGTTTTCCTATCCTACGAGCAGTACTTC. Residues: CASSPWGVFLSYEQYF. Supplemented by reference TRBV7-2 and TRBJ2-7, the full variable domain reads GAGVSQSPSNKVTEKGKDVELRCDPISGHTALYWYRQSLGQGLEFLIYFQGNSAPDKSGLPSDRFSAERTGGSVSTLTIQRTQQEDSAVYLCASSPWGVFLSYEQYFGPGTRLTVT.

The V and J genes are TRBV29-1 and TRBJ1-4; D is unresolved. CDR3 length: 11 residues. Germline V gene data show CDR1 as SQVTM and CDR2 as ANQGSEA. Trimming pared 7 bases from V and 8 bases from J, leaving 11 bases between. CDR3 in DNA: TGCAGCGCTGGCGGAGGAGAAAAACTGTTTTTT. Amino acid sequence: CSAGGGEKLFF.

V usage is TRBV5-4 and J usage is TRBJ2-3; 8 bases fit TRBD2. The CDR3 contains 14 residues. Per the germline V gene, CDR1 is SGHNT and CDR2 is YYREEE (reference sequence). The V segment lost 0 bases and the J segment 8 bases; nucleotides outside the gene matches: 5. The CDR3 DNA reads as TGTGCCAGCAGCTTGGTAATGGCGGGAGGTACGCAGTATTTT. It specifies CASSLVMAGGTQYF.

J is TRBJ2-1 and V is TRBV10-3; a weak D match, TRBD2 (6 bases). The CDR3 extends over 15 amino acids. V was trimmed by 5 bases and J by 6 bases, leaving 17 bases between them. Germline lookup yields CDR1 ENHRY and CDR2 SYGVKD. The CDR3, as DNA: TGTGCCATCAGTCGAGCTAGCGCGTCGCCCAATGAGCAGTTCTTC. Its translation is CAISRASASPNEQFF.

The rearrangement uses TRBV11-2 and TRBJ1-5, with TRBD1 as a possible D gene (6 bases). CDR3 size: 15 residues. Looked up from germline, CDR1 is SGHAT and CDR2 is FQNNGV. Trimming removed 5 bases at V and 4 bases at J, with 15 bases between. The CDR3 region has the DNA TGTGCCAGCAGCAGTACAGGGAATAGGAATCAGCCCCAGCATTTT. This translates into CASSSTGNRNQPQHF.

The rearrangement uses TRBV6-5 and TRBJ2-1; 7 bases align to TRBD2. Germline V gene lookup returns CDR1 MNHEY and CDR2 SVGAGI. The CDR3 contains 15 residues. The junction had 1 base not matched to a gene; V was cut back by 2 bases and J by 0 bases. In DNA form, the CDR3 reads TGTGCCAGCAGTTACGGCGGGGGCTCCTACAATGAGCAGTTCTTC. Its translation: CASSYGGGSYNEQFF.

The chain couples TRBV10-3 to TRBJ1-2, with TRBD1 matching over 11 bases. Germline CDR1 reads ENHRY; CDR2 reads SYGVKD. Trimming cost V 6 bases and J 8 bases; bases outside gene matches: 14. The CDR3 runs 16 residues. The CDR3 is CAIRDPGTGGPGGYTF. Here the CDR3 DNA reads TGTGCCATCAGGGACCCCGGGACAGGGGGGCCGGGGGGCTACACCTTC.

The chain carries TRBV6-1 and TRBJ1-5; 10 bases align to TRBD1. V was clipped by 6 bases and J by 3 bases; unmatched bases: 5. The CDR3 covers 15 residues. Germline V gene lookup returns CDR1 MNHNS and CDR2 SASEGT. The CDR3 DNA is TGTGCCAGCAGCGGACGACAGGGGGCCAATCAGCCCCAGCATTTT. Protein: CASSGRQGANQPQHF.

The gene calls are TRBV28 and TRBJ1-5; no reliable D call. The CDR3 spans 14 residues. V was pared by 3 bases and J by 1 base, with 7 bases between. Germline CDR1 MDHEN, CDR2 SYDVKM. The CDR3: CASSFRNSNQPQHF. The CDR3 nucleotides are TGTGCCAGCAGTTTCAGGAACAGCAATCAGCCCCAGCATTTT.

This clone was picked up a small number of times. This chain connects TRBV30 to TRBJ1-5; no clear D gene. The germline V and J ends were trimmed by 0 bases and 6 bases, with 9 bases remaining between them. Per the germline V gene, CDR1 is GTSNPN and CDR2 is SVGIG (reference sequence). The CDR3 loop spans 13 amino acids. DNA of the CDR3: TGTGCCTGGAGTGTACAGAGCGGTCAGCCCCAGCATTTT. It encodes CAWSVQSGQPQHF.

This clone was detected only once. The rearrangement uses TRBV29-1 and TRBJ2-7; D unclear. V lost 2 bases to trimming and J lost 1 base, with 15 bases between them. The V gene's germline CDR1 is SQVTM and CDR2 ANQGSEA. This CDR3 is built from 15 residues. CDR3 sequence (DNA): TGCAGCGTTGAAACTTCAGAGAGAGGATCCTACGAGCAGTACTTC. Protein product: CSVETSERGSYEQYF.

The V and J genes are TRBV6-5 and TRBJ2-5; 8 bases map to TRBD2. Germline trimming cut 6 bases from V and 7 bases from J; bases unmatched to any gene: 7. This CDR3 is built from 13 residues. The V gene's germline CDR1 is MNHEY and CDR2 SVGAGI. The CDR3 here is CASSRTGGATQYF. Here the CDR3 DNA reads TGTGCCAGCAGCCGTACGGGGGGGGCGACCCAGTACTTC.

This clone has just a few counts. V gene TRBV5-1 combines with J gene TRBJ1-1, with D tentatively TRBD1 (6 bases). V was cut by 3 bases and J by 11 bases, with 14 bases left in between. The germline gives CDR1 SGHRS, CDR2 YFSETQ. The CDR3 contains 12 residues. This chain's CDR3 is CASSSPTGGAFF. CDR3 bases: TGCGCCAGCAGCTCACCGACAGGAGGCGCTTTCTTT.

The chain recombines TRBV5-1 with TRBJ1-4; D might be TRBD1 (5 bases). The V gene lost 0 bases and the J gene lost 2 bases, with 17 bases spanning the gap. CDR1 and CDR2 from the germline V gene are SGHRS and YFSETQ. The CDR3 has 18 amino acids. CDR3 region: CASSLVGGIGRTNEKLFF. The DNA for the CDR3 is TGCGCCAGCAGCTTGGTTGGGGGGATCGGAAGGACTAATGAAAAACTGTTTTTT. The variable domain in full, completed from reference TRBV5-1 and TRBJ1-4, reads KAGVTQTPRYLIKTRGQQVTLSCSPISGHRSVSWYQQTPGQGLQFLFEYFSETQRNKGNFPGRFSGRQFSNSRSEMNVSTLELGDSALYLCASSLVGGIGRTNEKLFFGSGTQLSVL.

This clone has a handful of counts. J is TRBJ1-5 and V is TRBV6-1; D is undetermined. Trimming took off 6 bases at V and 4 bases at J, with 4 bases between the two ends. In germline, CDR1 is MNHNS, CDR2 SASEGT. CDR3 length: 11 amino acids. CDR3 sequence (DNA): TGTGCCAGCAGCAGGAATCAGCCCCAGCATTTT. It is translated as CASSRNQPQHF.

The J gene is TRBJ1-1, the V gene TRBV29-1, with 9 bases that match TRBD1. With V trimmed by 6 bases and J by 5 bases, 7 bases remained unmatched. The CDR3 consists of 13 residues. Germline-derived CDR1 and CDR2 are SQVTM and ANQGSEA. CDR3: CSVTDRGGTEAFF. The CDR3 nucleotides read TGCAGCGTGACAGACAGGGGGGGAACTGAAGCTTTCTTT.

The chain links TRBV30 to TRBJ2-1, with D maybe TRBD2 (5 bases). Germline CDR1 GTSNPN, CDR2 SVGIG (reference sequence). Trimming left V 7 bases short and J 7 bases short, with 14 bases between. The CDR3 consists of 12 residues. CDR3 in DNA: TGTGCCTTTGGGAGCCTGGGGAATGAGCAGTTCTTC. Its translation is CAFGSLGNEQFF.